These 28 T cell receptor beta chains originate from one sample sequenced in a study of cytotoxic CD8 clonotypes in ibrutinib-treated CLL. The protocol was immunoSEQ multiplex PCR, while the TCRdb copy is restricted to in-frame clones and leaves out a portion. The sample lists 100,000 to 150,000 clones, 70% to 90% seen once, with under 2.5% in the top ten. The sequences come from PBMCs, collected after 24 months of ibrutinib treatment. The receptors here all came from a human donor with chronic lymphocytic leukemia.

The V and J genes are TRBV28 and TRBJ2-3; no definite D call. The CDR3 has 10 amino acids. Germline lookup yields CDR1 MDHEN and CDR2 SYDVKM. Deletions cut 5 bases from V and 7 bases from J, with 4 bases between. Here the CDR3 DNA reads TGTGCCAGCAGTACAAATACGCAGTATTTT. This codes for CASSTNTQYF.

The gene calls are TRBV7-3 and TRBJ2-5; the D gene could be TRBD1 or TRBD2 (5 bases each). The end of the DNA fits TRBJ2-7 better, so the J call may be wrong. The CDR3 runs to 14 residues. CDR1 SGHTA and CDR2 FQGTGA come from the germline V gene. The CDR3 DNA follows: TGTGCCAGCAGCGCCGGGGCTTTGTCCTACGAGCAGTACTTC. The encoded protein is CASSAGALSYEQYF.

This CDR3 reads CASSQDPRSPVQPQHF. The CDR3 nucleotides are TGTGCCAGCAGCCAAGATCCTCGGTCCCCGGTACAGCCCCAGCATTTT. The gene calls are TRBV4-2 and TRBJ1-5; D is ambiguous. Germline assignment: CDR1 LGHNA and CDR2 YNFKEQ. The length of the CDR3 is 16 residues. V was shortened by 0 bases and J by 7 bases, with 16 bases between the two germline ends.

This clone turned up a few times. The J gene is TRBJ1-5, the V gene TRBV4-1; no clear D. V lost 1 base and J 2 bases, leaving 3 bases between the germline ends. This CDR3 is 13 amino acids long. The germline V gene has CDR1 MGHRA and CDR2 YSYEKL. This CDR3 is CASSQGGNQPQHF. Written as DNA, the CDR3 is TGCGCCAGCAGCCAAGGAGGCAATCAGCCCCAGCATTTT.

The chain has TRBV7-3 and TRBJ2-3, with D possibly being TRBD1 or TRBD2 (6 bases each). The CDR3 consists of 15 residues. The V and J ends lost 6 bases and 1 base respectively, with 14 bases between them. Germline loops: CDR1 SGHTA, CDR2 FQGTGA. The CDR3 DNA sequence: TGTGCCAGCAGACGAGGGGGGTTTCGCACAGATACGCAGTATTTT. It translates to CASRRGGFRTDTQYF.

V gene TRBV6-6 combines with J gene TRBJ1-1; 7 bases are a match to TRBD1. This CDR3 has 14 amino acids. Germline V gene lookup returns CDR1 MNHNY and CDR2 SVGAGI (reference sequence). V lost 6 bases and J lost 2; bases outside the gene matches: 6. The CDR3 is CASRRDSTNTEAFF. The DNA of the CDR3 is TGTGCCAGCAGACGGGACAGTACCAACACTGAAGCTTTCTTT.

This clone appeared a single time. The rearrangement links TRBV6-1 to TRBJ2-1; the D is unclear. Germline-derived CDR1 and CDR2 are MNHNS and SASEGT. CDR3 length equals 14 residues. Between the trimmed V and J ends, which lost 4 bases and 0 bases, there was a span of 7 bases. The CDR3 nucleotides are TGTGCCAGCAGTGTACAGAGCTCCTACAATGAGCAGTTCTTC. Protein sequence: CASSVQSSYNEQFF.

The chain joins TRBV27 to TRBJ1-2; TRBD1 agrees at 9 bases. The CDR3 runs to 18 residues. With 5 bases clipped from V and 3 bases from J, the junction kept 16 bases outside the gene matches. Germline CDR1 reads MNHEY; CDR2 reads SMNVEV (reference sequence). The DNA for the CDR3 is TGTGCCAGCAGTCGCCGTCGGGACAGGGCAATTCAAGACTATGGCTACACCTTC. Translating it yields CASSRRRDRAIQDYGYTF.

This chain connects TRBV10-3 to TRBJ2-7; 12 bases agree with TRBD2. The CDR3 is 15 residues long. Germline CDR1 is ENHRY and CDR2 is SYGVKD. J lost 6 bases, V lost 3 bases, and 6 bases had no gene match. The CDR3 loop reads CAISEPGLAGAEQYF. The CDR3 DNA reads as TGTGCCATCAGTGAACCGGGACTAGCGGGCGCCGAGCAGTACTTC.

V gene TRBV2 combines with J gene TRBJ2-3; weak D call: TRBD1 (5 bases). This CDR3 spans 16 amino acids. Germline-derived CDR1 and CDR2 are SNHLY and FYNNEI. Deletions cut 0 bases from V and 1 base from J, with 11 bases between. The CDR3 DNA reads TGTGCCAGCAGTGAAGCGGTAGCCAGGGGCACAGATACGCAGTATTTT. This encodes CASSEAVARGTDTQYF.

This clone came up a few times. J is TRBJ2-1 and V is TRBV4-1; TRBD1 matches 10 bases. Germline V gene data show CDR1 as MGHRA and CDR2 as YSYEKL. The J segment lost 10 bases and the V segment lost 6 bases, leaving 12 bases of the junction unmatched. The CDR3 is 15 amino acids. CDR3 amino acids: CASSRGGTGVFEQFF. The CDR3 DNA reads TGCGCCAGCAGTCGCGGCGGGACAGGGGTCTTCGAGCAGTTCTTC.

This chain joins TRBV5-1 and TRBJ2-6; TRBD2 is a possible D gene (6 bases). V was shortened by 0 bases and J by 4 bases, with 11 bases between the two germline ends. CDR3 length: 16 residues. Germline CDR1 SGHRS, CDR2 YFSETQ. The CDR3 DNA is TGCGCCAGCAGCTTGGCCGGGGGTGCAGGGGCCAACGTCCTGACTTTC. This gives the protein CASSLAGGAGANVLTF.

CDR3 nucleotide sequence: TGTGCCAGCAGCTTAGATCACAGCACAGATACGCAGTATTTT. This encodes CASSLDHSTDTQYF. The J gene is TRBJ2-3, the V gene TRBV7-9; D is ambiguous. The germline V and J ends were trimmed by 1 base and 0 bases, with 5 bases remaining between them. The V gene's germline CDR1 is SEHNR and CDR2 FQNEAQ (reference sequence). The CDR3 has 14 residues.

The count of this clone is one. This chain connects TRBV11-2 to TRBJ2-5; D is perhaps TRBD1 (6 bases). The CDR3 length is 14 residues. V shed 3 bases and J shed 3 bases, with 11 bases lying between them. CDR1 SGHAT and CDR2 FQNNGV come from the germline V gene. The CDR3 here is CASSLDTGKETQYF. CDR3 in DNA: TGTGCCAGCAGCTTGGATACAGGGAAAGAGACCCAGTACTTC.

This clone was observed a single time. The chain joins TRBV27 to TRBJ1-6, with TRBD1 as a possible D gene (5 bases). CDR1 and CDR2 (germline): MNHEY, SMNVEV (reference sequence). The ends were cut back, 1 base at V and 7 bases at J, with 8 bases in the middle. The CDR3 runs 14 residues. The CDR3 nucleotides read TGTGCCAGCAGTTTATATGGGGGAAATTCACCCCTCCACTTT. Translating it yields CASSLYGGNSPLHF.

The chain uses TRBV7-9 and TRBJ1-1, with D maybe TRBD1 (6 bases). The V gene's germline CDR1 is SEHNR and CDR2 FQNEAQ (reference sequence). The V end was cut by 1 base, the J end by 4 bases, with 13 bases between. The CDR3 is made up of 15 amino acids. CDR3 amino acids: CASSLGAGRGTEAFF. The CDR3 DNA is TGTGCCAGCAGCTTAGGGGCGGGCAGGGGCACTGAAGCTTTCTTT.

CDR3 region: CASSMVWSAGYTF. CDR3 nucleotide sequence: TGTGCCAGTAGTATGGTATGGAGTGCTGGCTACACCTTC. The chain couples TRBV19 to TRBJ1-2, with D uncertain. Looked up from germline, CDR1 is LNHDA and CDR2 is SQIVND (reference sequence). The CDR3 covers 13 residues. Trimming removed 3 bases from V and 7 bases from J, with 12 bases in between. The entire variable domain, with the rest obtained from reference TRBV19 and TRBJ1-2, is as follows: DGGITQSPKYLFRKEGQNVTLSCEQNLNHDAMYWYRQDPGQGLRLIYYSQIVNDFQKGDIAEGYSVSREKKESFPLTVTSAQKNPTAFYLCASSMVWSAGYTFGSGTRLTVV.

This chain uses TRBV9 with TRBJ2-7; D tentatively fits TRBD1 or TRBD2 (5 bases each). Deletions cut 0 bases from V and 5 bases from J, with 15 bases between. In germline, CDR1 is SGDLS, CDR2 YYNGEE. This CDR3 has 15 residues. CDR3 protein: CASSVEGDQGDEQYF. The CDR3 coding sequence is TGTGCCAGCAGCGTAGAAGGCGATCAGGGAGACGAGCAGTACTTC.

V is TRBV10-3 and J is TRBJ1-2; 9 bases are shared with TRBD1. This CDR3 has 15 residues. Germline CDR1 is ENHRY and CDR2 is SYGVKD. V lost 6 bases and J lost 6; bases outside the gene matches: 11. The CDR3 region has the DNA TGTGCCATCAGGGGAGGGGACAGGGTGAGTGATGGCTACACCTTC. Translating it yields CAIRGGDRVSDGYTF.

The chain employs TRBV5-6 and TRBJ1-5; D is unclear. This CDR3 has 13 amino acids. With 0 bases removed from V and 9 bases from J, the gap between germline ends came to 10 bases. Germline values: CDR1 SGHDT, CDR2 YYEEEE. The CDR3, as DNA: TGTGCCAGCAGCTTGGGGCCTGTTGGGCCCCAGCATTTT. Translating it yields CASSLGPVGPQHF.

The V and J genes are TRBV6-6 and TRBJ2-1; D is uncertain. This CDR3 is 11 amino acids long. Germline-derived CDR1 and CDR2 are MNHNY and SVGAGI (reference sequence). With 2 bases removed from V and 9 bases from J, the gap between germline ends came to 5 bases. The chain's CDR3 is CASSYLGEQFF. CDR3 nucleotides: TGTGCCAGCAGTTACCTAGGTGAGCAGTTCTTC.

As to this clone: The same CDR3 arises from other DNA sequences in this sample as well. The chain recombines TRBV20-1 with TRBJ2-7; the D gene is possibly TRBD1 (6 bases). Germline CDR1 is DFQATT and CDR2 is SNEGSKA (reference sequence). With 7 bases removed from V and 2 bases from J, the gap between germline ends came to 9 bases. CDR3 length: 11 residues. The DNA of the CDR3 is TGCAGTGGGGACACAACCTACGAGCAGTACTTC. As protein: CSGDTTYEQYF.

V is TRBV19 and J is TRBJ1-1; a possible D gene is TRBD1 (5 bases). Germline CDR1 is LNHDA and CDR2 is SQIVND (reference sequence). The V and J ends lost 7 bases and 0 bases respectively, with 9 bases between them. The CDR3 sequence is 13 residues long. CDR3 bases: TGTGCCAGTATGAGGGGCATGAACACTGAAGCTTTCTTT. This sequence encodes CASMRGMNTEAFF.

The chain links TRBV28 to TRBJ2-7; 7 nucleotides agree with TRBD1. The CDR3 length is 14 residues. With V trimmed by 5 bases and J by 4 bases, 8 bases remained unmatched. CDR1 MDHEN and CDR2 SYDVKM come from the germline V gene. As DNA, the CDR3 is TGTGCCAGCAGTCTCAACCAACAGGGGTACGAGCAGTACTTC. Its protein product is CASSLNQQGYEQYF.

The chain has TRBV28 and TRBJ2-3; 10 bases match TRBD2. Germline V gene data show CDR1 as MDHEN and CDR2 as SYDVKM. The CDR3 has 14 amino acids. V was pared by 11 bases and J by 6 bases, with 11 bases of the junction left unmatched. CDR3 nucleotides: TGTGCCTCCAATCCGGGGACTAGCGCCGATACGCAGTATTTT. It translates to CASNPGTSADTQYF.

The J gene is TRBJ2-3, the V gene TRBV7-3, with 8 positions matching TRBD1. Germline CDR1 SGHTA, CDR2 FQGTGA. V lost 5 bases and J lost 10; bases outside the gene matches: 8. This CDR3 is built from 13 residues. CDR3 in amino acids: CASSKGQGAAQYF. CDR3 in DNA: TGTGCCAGCAGCAAGGGGCAGGGGGCAGCGCAGTATTTT.

V is TRBV28 and J is TRBJ2-3; D gene unclear. CDR1 and CDR2 (germline): MDHEN, SYDVKM. Trimming stripped 6 bases from V and 2 bases from J, with 12 bases between. There are 14 residues in the CDR3. The CDR3 nucleotides read TGTGCCAGCAGCCAGATCCTGACCACAGATACGCAGTATTTT. Residues: CASSQILTTDTQYF.

CDR3 DNA sequence: TGTGCCAGCAGCCCCCGGGGGACAGGAAACTATGGCTACACCTTC. Protein: CASSPRGTGNYGYTF. The V gene is TRBV5-6, the J gene TRBJ1-2; TRBD1 matches at 8 bases. This CDR3 contains 15 residues. Germline V gene sequence: CDR1 SGHDT, CDR2 YYEEEE. The junction had 7 bases not matched to a gene; V was cut back by 4 bases and J by 2 bases.